These 18 T cell receptor beta chains were all obtained from the same sample, sequenced in a study of human T cells and chemical hapten exposure. A single record per CDR3 protein comes from TCRdb applying MiXCR to the RACE reads. Found here are some 110,000 distinct CDR3 sequences, about 12% of them singletons; the top ten hold over 1.1%. Time point described: patch test 1, 2 weeks after DPC sensitization. Treatment denoted: therapeutic diphenylcyclopropenone sensitization with weekly scalp DPC. Sequenced here: whole blood, sampled in connection with sensitization to the hapten diphenylcyclopropenone (DPC). Receptors were obtained from a woman aged 45-65 years with alopecia areata. Some clones in this sample may be carry-over from other donors' samples.

This clonotype was observed many times. This rearrangement joins TRBV3-1 to TRBJ2-3; D is perhaps TRBD1 or TRBD2 (5 bases each). Germline assignment: CDR1 LGHDT and CDR2 YNNKEL (reference sequence). V lost 0 bases and J lost 13, with 17 bases in between. The CDR3 runs 14 residues. The CDR3 region has the DNA TGTGCCAGCAGCCAAGATCATGGGACGGTGATCGAGTATTTT. Translation gives CASSQDHGTVIEYF.

There are many counts of this clonotype. The V gene is TRBV28, the J gene TRBJ2-7; D unclear. The V gene's germline CDR1 is MDHEN and CDR2 SYDVKM. The germline V and J ends were trimmed by 0 bases and 3 bases, with 3 bases remaining between them. CDR3 length: 12 amino acids. The CDR3 loop reads CASSLWGYEQYF. The CDR3 nucleotides read TGTGCCAGCAGTTTATGGGGCTACGAGCAGTACTTC.

This clonotype was found many times. V is TRBV6-6 and J is TRBJ1-2, with D tentatively TRBD1 (5 bases). The CDR3 is made up of 14 amino acids. Germline V gene data show CDR1 as MNHNY and CDR2 as SVGAGI (reference sequence). V was shortened by 5 bases and J by 2 bases, with 12 bases between the two germline ends. This chain's CDR3 is CASSPGLLNYGYTF. For the CDR3, the DNA is TGTGCCAGCAGTCCGGGACTTCTAAACTATGGCTACACCTTC.

This clonotype occurred many times. The V gene is TRBV5-1, the J gene TRBJ2-3; D possibly corresponds to TRBD2 (5 bases). The germline gives CDR1 SGHRS, CDR2 YFSETQ. V lost 4 bases to trimming and J lost 0 bases, with 12 bases between them. The CDR3 spans 15 residues. The CDR3 region has the DNA TGCGCCAGCAGCCATAGGACTCAGAGCACAGATACGCAGTATTTT. It encodes CASSHRTQSTDTQYF.

In its sample, this clonotype was seen once. A read error may explain this, as a much larger clone is one base away. The J gene is TRBJ1-1, the V gene TRBV7-2, with no clear D. Germline CDR1 reads SGHTA; CDR2 reads FQGNSA. This CDR3 is built from 11 residues. Trimming took off 3 bases at V and 4 bases at J, with 3 bases between the two ends. CDR3 in DNA: TGTGCCAGCAGCTTTGCCACTGAAGCTTTCTTT. Translation: CASSFATEAFF. The full variable domain, in which reference TRBV7-2 and TRBJ1-1 provide the parts outside the CDR3, is GAGVSQSPSNKVTEKGKDVELRCDPISGHTALYWYRQSLGQGLEFLIYFQGNSAPDKSGLPSDRFSAERTGGSVSTLTIQRTQQEDSAVYLCASSFATEAFFGQGTRLTVV.

The chain employs TRBV18 and TRBJ2-1, with 7 positions matching TRBD1. Germline-derived CDR1 and CDR2 are KGHSH and LQKENI. Losses at the gene ends were 6 bases for V and 8 bases for J; bases not matched to a gene: 10. CDR3 size: 14 residues. CDR3 sequence: CASSPTGPRDEQFF. CDR3 nucleotide sequence: TGTGCCAGCTCTCCGACAGGGCCTAGGGATGAGCAGTTCTTC.

This clonotype turned up a few times. V and J are TRBV6-1 and TRBJ1-1, with D possibly TRBD1 on 5 matching bases. This CDR3 is 14 amino acids long. Between the trimmed V and J ends, which lost 4 bases and 1 base, there was a span of 10 bases. Germline V gene lookup returns CDR1 MNHNS and CDR2 SASEGT. CDR3 region: CASSGGGWNTEAFF. The CDR3 nucleotides are TGTGCCAGCAGTGGCGGGGGATGGAACACTGAAGCTTTCTTT.

Many counts were recorded for this clonotype. Compared with germline, one end of the junction differs, possibly owing to a read error. This chain connects TRBV9 to TRBJ1-2; 8 positions agree with TRBD1. The CDR3 covers 12 residues. CDR1 and CDR2 from the germline V gene are SGDLS and YYNGEE. The CDR3 bases are TGTGCCAGCAGCGTAGTGGGACAGGCACTCAACTTC. As protein: CASSVVGQALNF.

This clonotype was counted ten times or more. The gene calls are TRBV12-3 or TRBV12-4 and TRBJ1-6; D is ambiguous. The CDR3 is made up of 12 amino acids. Trimming stripped 0 bases from V and 9 bases from J, with 3 bases between. The CDR3 spells CASSLALSPLHF. The CDR3 DNA follows: TGTGCCAGCAGTTTAGCCCTTTCACCCCTCCACTTT.

Note on this clonotype: A read error is possible here, since a much larger clone lies one base away. The V gene is TRBV6-5, the J gene TRBJ1-1; D is unresolved. This CDR3 has 12 amino acids. In germline, CDR1 is MNHEY, CDR2 SVGAGI. Here the CDR3 reads CASSRTGTEALF. The DNA of the CDR3 is TGTGCCAGCAGTCGGACTGGCACTGAAGCTTTGTTT.

This chain links TRBV7-8 with TRBJ2-4; no definite D call. CDR1 SGHVS and CDR2 FQNEAQ come from the germline V gene. This CDR3 is 14 amino acids long. Trimming removed 3 bases from V and 1 base from J, with 7 bases in between. The CDR3 loop is CASSFTAAKNIQYF. DNA for the CDR3: TGTGCCAGCAGCTTTACAGCGGCCAAAAACATTCAGTACTTC.

This clonotype showed up many times. Its ends do not fully match the called genes, so a read error is possible. The chain is built from TRBV11-2 and TRBJ2-5; TRBD1 or TRBD2 may be the D gene (5 bases each). The CDR3 runs to 13 residues. CDR1 is SGHAT and CDR2 is FQNNGV in the germline V gene. The CDR3 here is CASSIRDQETQYF. CDR3 nucleotides: TGTGCCAGCAGCATCCGGGACCAGGAGACCCAGTACTTC.

The chain has TRBV11-2 and TRBJ2-7, with 11 bases that match TRBD2. This CDR3 has 19 amino acids. The germline V gene encodes CDR1 SGHAT and CDR2 FQNNGV. Losses at the gene ends were 1 base for V and 0 bases for J; bases not matched to a gene: 11. This chain's CDR3 is CASSLGPPSGGTDSYEQYF. CDR3 in DNA: TGTGCCAGCAGCTTAGGCCCGCCTAGCGGGGGGACCGACTCCTACGAGCAGTACTTC.

The chain's CDR3 is CASSRTEAFF. The CDR3 DNA sequence: TGTGCCAGCAGTCGGACTGAAGCTTTCTTT. The chain recombines TRBV6-6 with TRBJ1-1; D gene ambiguous. This CDR3 comprises 10 residues. Germline V CDR1 and CDR2: MNHNY, SVGAGI (reference sequence). The V and J ends lost 5 bases and 5 bases respectively, with 3 bases between them.

This CDR3 reads CASRQHGQGVPYEQYF. The CDR3 region has the DNA TGTGCCAGCAGACAGCACGGACAGGGAGTTCCCTACGAGCAGTACTTC. V and J are TRBV6-1 and TRBJ2-7, with 8 nucleotides matching TRBD1. Unmatched junction bases numbered 12, after V lost 6 bases and J lost 2 bases. Germline CDR1 MNHNS, CDR2 SASEGT. The CDR3 length is 16 residues.

The rearrangement uses TRBV12-3 or TRBV12-4 and TRBJ2-7, with a possible D match to TRBD1 (6 bases). V lost 5 bases to trimming and J lost 4 bases, with 12 bases between them. The CDR3 length is 13 residues. The CDR3 DNA follows: TGTGCCAGCAGTCCAGGGGTGGTTTACGAGCAGTACTTC. This sequence encodes CASSPGVVYEQYF.

This clonotype was counted only a few times. The chain links TRBV7-2 to TRBJ1-1; D is unclear. Trimming shortened V by 1 base and J by 3 bases, and 9 bases separated the two germline ends. The CDR3 loop spans 14 amino acids. The germline CDR1 and CDR2 sequences are SGHTA and FQGNSA. DNA for the CDR3: TGTGCCAGCAGCTTAGTTGGGCAGTACACTGAAGCTTTCTTT. This codes for CASSLVGQYTEAFF. The full variable domain, its missing parts supplied by reference TRBV7-2 and TRBJ1-1, is GAGVSQSPSNKVTEKGKDVELRCDPISGHTALYWYRQSLGQGLEFLIYFQGNSAPDKSGLPSDRFSAERTGGSVSTLTIQRTQQEDSAVYLCASSLVGQYTEAFFGQGTRLTVV.

As for this clonotype: A read error may be the cause here, since a much bigger clone is one base away. This chain links TRBV5-1 with TRBJ2-3; D not certain. The length of the CDR3 is 13 residues. Germline CDR1 and CDR2: SGHRS and YFSETQ. Trimming shortened V by 0 bases and J by 3 bases, and 5 bases separated the two germline ends. CDR3 region: CASSLVATDTQYF. The CDR3 DNA reads TGCGCCAGCAGCTTGGTGGCAACAGATACGCAGTATTTT.